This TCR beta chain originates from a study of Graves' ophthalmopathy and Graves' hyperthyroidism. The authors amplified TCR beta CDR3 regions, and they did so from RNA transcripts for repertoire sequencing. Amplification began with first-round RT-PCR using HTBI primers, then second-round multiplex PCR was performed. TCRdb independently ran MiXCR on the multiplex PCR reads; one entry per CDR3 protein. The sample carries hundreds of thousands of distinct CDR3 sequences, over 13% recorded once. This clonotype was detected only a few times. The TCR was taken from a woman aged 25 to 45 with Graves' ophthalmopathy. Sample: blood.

CDR3 sequence reads: CASSSSAQGIWEQYF. CDR3 nucleotide sequence: TGTGCCAGCAGCTCCAGTGCCCAGGGGATTTGGGAGCAGTACTTC. This chain joins TRBV7-9 and TRBJ2-7; D possibly corresponds to TRBD1 (6 bases). Germline V gives CDR1 SEHNR, CDR2 FQNEAQ (reference sequence). V was cut by 4 bases and J by 7 bases, with 20 bases left in between. This CDR3 region has 15 residues.